This is a list of T cell receptor beta chains from one sample in a study of blood T cell repertoires in COVID-19. This table comes from immunoSEQ multiplex PCR, and its TCRdb copy is limited to in-frame clones, with some not included. The sample yields 250,000 to 350,000 clones, around 85% seen once. Sequencing was done on a sample of peripheral blood. These receptors all come from a human donor with COVID-19, enrolled during active disease. The donor label of this sample is uncertain. Each CDR3 is given with its conserved first and last residue. A D gene is named only where the DNA matches it firmly. Not all rows give a size; the values are once, few, many and, for expanded clones, a class.

length: 15
size: .
D: .
V: TRBV5-5
J: TRBJ2-1
DNA: TGTGCCAGCAGCTTGGAACTCTCGCTCTACAATGAGCAGTTCTTC
CDR3: CASSLELSLYNEQFF

length: 14
size: .
D: .
V: TRBV19
J: TRBJ2-7
DNA: TGTGCCAGTAGTTCGCTGGGCGGAGGCTACGAGCAGTACTTC
CDR3: CASSSLGGGYEQYF

length: 14
size: .
D: .
V: TRBV18
J: TRBJ1-5
DNA: TGTGCCAGCTCACCACGACATAGCAATCAGCCCCAGCATTTT
CDR3: CASSPRHSNQPQHF

length: 13
size: .
D: .
V: TRBV30
J: TRBJ1-5
DNA: TGTGCCTGGAGTCCGCGTAGCAATCAGCCCCAGCATTTT
CDR3: CAWSPRSNQPQHF

length: 14
size: .
D: .
V: TRBV14
J: TRBJ1-1
DNA: TGTGCCAGCAGCCCTCATCTCGGGGTCGCTGAAGCTTTCTTT
CDR3: CASSPHLGVAEAFF

length: 17
size: .
D: TRBD1
V: TRBV28
J: TRBJ2-2
DNA: TGTGCCAGCAGTTTATTCTGGACAGGGGGCAACACCGGGGAGCTGTTTTTT
CDR3: CASSLFWTGGNTGELFF

length: 12
size: .
D: TRBD1
V: TRBV30
J: TRBJ2-1
DNA: TGTGGGCTGGACAGGGGAACGAATGAGCAGTTCTTC
CDR3: CGLDRGTNEQFF

length: 15
size: .
D: TRBD2
V: TRBV6-5
J: TRBJ2-1
DNA: TGTGCCAGCAGTCGGCAGGGACTAGCGGGAAGTGAGCAGTTCTTC
CDR3: CASSRQGLAGSEQFF

length: 13
size: once
D: .
V: TRBV6-5
J: TRBJ2-1
DNA: TGTGCCAGCAGGGCGCCGTGGAGCAATGAGCAGTTCTTC
CDR3: CASRAPWSNEQFF

length: 14
size: once
D: .
V: TRBV19
J: TRBJ2-1
DNA: TGTGCCAGTAGTATTGGGGCGACCTACAATGAGCAGTTCTTC
CDR3: CASSIGATYNEQFF

length: 15
size: .
D: TRBD1
V: TRBV7-7
J: TRBJ2-7
DNA: TGTGCTAGCAGCTTAGGACAGGCAAGCTCCTACGAGCAGTACTTC
CDR3: CASSLGQASSYEQYF

length: 16
size: .
D: TRBD2
V: TRBV3-1/TRBV3-2
J: TRBJ2-5
DNA: TGTGCCAGCAGCCAAGGGGTAGCGGGAGGACAAGAGACCCAGTACTTC
CDR3: CASSQGVAGGQETQYF

length: 15
size: .
D: TRBD1
V: TRBV5-1
J: TRBJ1-4
DNA: TGCGCCAGCACCGTTGGGGACAGGGAGAATGAAAAACTGTTTTTT
CDR3: CASTVGDRENEKLFF

length: 17
size: .
D: TRBD1
V: TRBV3-1/TRBV3-2
J: TRBJ1-4
DNA: TGTGCCAGCAGCCAAGAGGGGACAGGGGCCTCTAATGAAAAACTGTTTTTT
CDR3: CASSQEGTGASNEKLFF

length: 15
size: .
D: .
V: TRBV9
J: TRBJ2-2
DNA: TGTGCCAGCAGCGTCTTGACAGGGAACACCGGGGAGCTGTTTTTT
CDR3: CASSVLTGNTGELFF

length: 18
size: few
D: TRBD2
V: TRBV28
J: TRBJ2-7
DNA: TGTGCCAGCCTACGAGCCAGCGGGACTCTTTTGAGCTCCTACGAGCAGTACTTC
CDR3: CASLRASGTLLSSYEQYF

length: 17
size: .
D: TRBD1
V: TRBV4-3
J: TRBJ2-4
DNA: TGCGCCAGCAGCCAAGATGGACAGGCCCGGGGCAAAAACATTCAGTACTTC
CDR3: CASSQDGQARGKNIQYF

length: 17
size: .
D: TRBD1
V: TRBV5-1
J: TRBJ2-6
DNA: TGCGCCAGCAGCTTAGTACAGGGGGTGGCTGGGGCCAACGTCCTGACTTTC
CDR3: CASSLVQGVAGANVLTF

length: 11
size: .
D: .
V: TRBV6-6
J: TRBJ1-1
DNA: TGTGCCAGCAGTCTCGACAGAGAAGCTTTCTTT
CDR3: CASSLDREAFF

length: 16
size: .
D: .
V: TRBV3-1/TRBV3-2
J: TRBJ1-3
DNA: TGTGCCAGCAGCCAACTCCCGGGAGCCTCTGGAAACACCATATATTTT
CDR3: CASSQLPGASGNTIYF

length: 14
size: .
D: .
V: TRBV3-1/TRBV3-2
J: TRBJ2-2
DNA: TGTGCCAGCAACGGGGGTTCTAACACCGGGGAGCTGTTTTTT
CDR3: CASNGGSNTGELFF

length: 13
size: .
D: .
V: TRBV7-9
J: TRBJ1-2
DNA: TGTGCCAGCAGCTTAGCCGGGGACTATGGCTACACCTTC
CDR3: CASSLAGDYGYTF

length: 14
size: .
D: TRBD1
V: TRBV4-3
J: TRBJ2-7
DNA: TGCGCCAGCAGCCACGGGACAGGGAAATACGAGCAGTACTTC
CDR3: CASSHGTGKYEQYF

length: 14
size: .
D: .
V: TRBV5-4
J: TRBJ1-6
DNA: TGTGCCAGCAGCCAGACAGGAGATAATTCACCCCTCCACTTT
CDR3: CASSQTGDNSPLHF